The present T cell receptor beta chain was sequenced within a study of blood T cell repertoires in COVID-19. The germline gives CDR1 MNHEY, CDR2 SVGAGI. The CDR3 is 14 residues long. The V gene end was trimmed by 6 bases and the J gene end by 2 bases; junction bases not matched to a gene: 6. Source study methods: Amplification of reference gene primers was used by the study to estimate nucleated cell counts. The assay was immunoSEQ multiplex PCR, and TCRdb's table has in-frame clones only and misses some. V, J and clone size are those of that table, while D and trimming were read from the DNA. This table holds almost 350,000 clones, around nine tenths found once.

The receptor's source is a woman aged 55-75 years with COVID-19, enrolled during active disease. The chain combines TRBV6-5 with TRBJ2-7; 8 bases are shared with TRBD1. The sample was peripheral blood. The CDR3 reads CASRGTGRTYEQYF. CDR3 coding DNA: TGTGCCAGCAGAGGGACAGGAAGAACCTACGAGCAGTACTTC.